These T cell receptor beta chains were read from a single sample in a study of response to subunit inactivated influenza vaccine. Via MiXCR, TCRdb re-called the RT-PCR reads, giving one row per CDR3 protein. The repertoire holds about 180,000 distinct CDR3 sequences, with about 10% as singletons. Sequencing was performed on CD8+ T cells sorted from PBMCs, taken about 24 months after vaccination. Receptor source: a man aged 50-75 years who received an inactivated influenza vaccine. Each CDR3 is given with its conserved first and last residue. The D gene is left open where the match is weak. Clone size is given for some rows only: seen once, a few or many times, or a class if the clone is expanded.

CDR3 DNA: TGCGCCAGCAGCCAGAGGGACTTAGCGGCTACCGAATCCTACAATGAGCAGTTCTTC
CDR3 protein: CASSQRDLAATESYNEQFF
V gene: TRBV4-3
J gene: TRBJ2-1
D gene: NA
clone size: few

CDR3 DNA: TGTGCCAGCAGCCACAAAGGGACAGATACGCAGTATTTT
CDR3 protein: CASSHKGTDTQYF
V gene: TRBV6-1
J gene: TRBJ2-3
D gene: NA
clone size: NA

CDR3 DNA: TGTGCCAGCAGCCCCTCCGGACAGGGCGGGCATGAAAAACTGTTTTTT
CDR3 protein: CASSPSGQGGHEKLFF
V gene: TRBV7-9
J gene: TRBJ1-4
D gene: TRBD1
clone size: NA

CDR3 DNA: TGTGCCAGCAGCGGGAGGGTAAATGAGCAGTTCTTC
CDR3 protein: CASSGRVNEQFF
V gene: TRBV7-9
J gene: TRBJ2-1
D gene: TRBD2
clone size: few

CDR3 DNA: TGTGCCAGCAGAAGAAGAAGCGGCTCTAGCACAGATACGCAGTATTTT
CDR3 protein: CASRRRSGSSTDTQYF
V gene: TRBV9
J gene: TRBJ2-3
D gene: NA
clone size: NA

CDR3 DNA: TGCGCCAGCAGCCAAGAACCTAGCGGGACGGGGGAGCAGTACTTC
CDR3 protein: CASSQEPSGTGEQYF
V gene: TRBV4-3
J gene: TRBJ2-7
D gene: TRBD2
clone size: many

CDR3 DNA: TGTGCCAGCAGTTTGGGCAGAAACTATGGCCACACCTTC
CDR3 protein: CASSLGRNYGHTF
V gene: TRBV12-3/TRBV12-4
J gene: TRBJ1-2
D gene: NA
clone size: once

CDR3 DNA: TGTGCCAGCGGCTACAGTCTCGGGGGACAGGACCCCTACGAGCAGTACTTC
CDR3 protein: CASGYSLGGQDPYEQYF
V gene: TRBV27
J gene: TRBJ2-7
D gene: TRBD1
clone size: NA

CDR3 DNA: TGTGCCAGCTCCCCCAACGCAGGGAACCCCGTGGGATACGAGCAGTACTTC
CDR3 protein: CASSPNAGNPVGYEQYF
V gene: TRBV28
J gene: TRBJ2-7
D gene: NA
clone size: NA

CDR3 DNA: TGTGCCAGCAGTGACTACGGGACAGGGGTATCGGGTTCCTACGAGCAGTACTTC
CDR3 protein: CASSDYGTGVSGSYEQYF
V gene: TRBV2
J gene: TRBJ2-7
D gene: TRBD1
clone size: few

CDR3 DNA: TGTGCCAGCAGCTTGGGTAGCGGGAGAATTGGCTACGAGCAGTACTTC
CDR3 protein: CASSLGSGRIGYEQYF
V gene: TRBV7-9
J gene: TRBJ2-7
D gene: TRBD2
clone size: few

CDR3 DNA: TGTGCCAGCAGTTTGGACAGGGCACCTTACAATGAGCAGTTCTTC
CDR3 protein: CASSLDRAPYNEQFF
V gene: TRBV27
J gene: TRBJ2-1
D gene: TRBD1
clone size: NA

CDR3 DNA: TGTGCCACCAGCAGAGGCGGCGGGTTCAGTCAGCCCCAGCATTTT
CDR3 protein: CATSRGGGFSQPQHF
V gene: TRBV15
J gene: TRBJ1-5
D gene: NA
clone size: NA

CDR3 DNA: TGCGCCAGCAGCCAAGGGGTGAGAAGCACTGAAGCTTTCTTT
CDR3 protein: CASSQGVRSTEAFF
V gene: TRBV4-3
J gene: TRBJ1-1
D gene: NA
clone size: NA

CDR3 DNA: TGTGCCATCCAAAAGGGGACAGGGAACACCGGGGAGCTGTTTTTT
CDR3 protein: CAIQKGTGNTGELFF
V gene: TRBV10-3
J gene: TRBJ2-2
D gene: TRBD1
clone size: many

CDR3 DNA: TGTGCCAGCTCACCAGAGCGGGGGTCCACCGGGGAGCTGTTTTTT
CDR3 protein: CASSPERGSTGELFF
V gene: TRBV18
J gene: TRBJ2-2
D gene: TRBD2
clone size: few

CDR3 DNA: TGCAGCGTAAAACAGCGGGAGAGGTCCTACAATGAGCAGTTCTTC
CDR3 protein: CSVKQRERSYNEQFF
V gene: TRBV29-1
J gene: TRBJ2-1
D gene: TRBD2
clone size: NA

CDR3 DNA: TGTGCCAGCAGCTTATCCTCCGACCCCTTCAATGAAAAACTGTTTTTT
CDR3 protein: CASSLSSDPFNEKLFF
V gene: TRBV7-9
J gene: TRBJ1-4
D gene: NA
clone size: NA

CDR3 DNA: TGTGCCATCAGTGAGTCGGCTAGCGGGAGCCACGAGCAGTACTTC
CDR3 protein: CAISESASGSHEQYF
V gene: TRBV10-3
J gene: TRBJ2-7
D gene: TRBD2
clone size: many

CDR3 DNA: TGTGCCAGCAGCAAAGATGTGTCCCAGCGGGAGTCTTCCAACGAGCAGTACTTC
CDR3 protein: CASSKDVSQRESSNEQYF
V gene: TRBV21-1
J gene: TRBJ2-7
D gene: NA
clone size: many

CDR3 DNA: TGTGCCAGCCGGACCGGGGGCACAGATACGCAGTATTTT
CDR3 protein: CASRTGGTDTQYF
V gene: TRBV12-3/TRBV12-4
J gene: TRBJ2-3
D gene: NA
clone size: few

CDR3 DNA: TGCGCCAGCAGCTTGGCGGTCAATTCCTACGAGCAGTACTTC
CDR3 protein: CASSLAVNSYEQYF
V gene: TRBV5-1
J gene: TRBJ2-7
D gene: NA
clone size: NA

CDR3 DNA: TGTGCCAGTGCGGCGGACAGCTACGAGCAGTACTTC
CDR3 protein: CASAADSYEQYF
V gene: TRBV7-9
J gene: TRBJ2-7
D gene: NA
clone size: NA

CDR3 DNA: TGTGCCAGCAGCCCGACTAGCGGCCGCTACAATGAGCAGTTCTTC
CDR3 protein: CASSPTSGRYNEQFF
V gene: TRBV11-2
J gene: TRBJ2-1
D gene: TRBD2
clone size: many

CDR3 DNA: TGTGCCAGCAGCCCCCCCGATAGGGCGAATTATGGCTACACCTTC
CDR3 protein: CASSPPDRANYGYTF
V gene: TRBV12-3/TRBV12-4
J gene: TRBJ1-2
D gene: NA
clone size: few

CDR3 DNA: TGTGCCATCAGTGAGTCCGGGACAGGGAGGACAGATACGCAGTATTTT
CDR3 protein: CAISESGTGRTDTQYF
V gene: TRBV10-3
J gene: TRBJ2-3
D gene: TRBD1
clone size: many

CDR3 DNA: TGTGCCAACATTAAGACAGGGTCTAATGAGCAGTTCTTC
CDR3 protein: CANIKTGSNEQFF
V gene: TRBV7-9
J gene: TRBJ2-1
D gene: TRBD1
clone size: few